Included here is one TCR beta chain sequence, with context. Trimming removed 4 bases at V and 2 bases at J, with 9 bases between. From germline, CDR1 is MDHEN and CDR2 SYDVKM. This CDR3 is built from 14 residues. This record comes from a study of blood T cell repertoires in COVID-19. Measured with immunoSEQ multiplex PCR; TCRdb has only the in-frame clones, and not every one. The sample lists some 300,000 clones, 89% occurring once. The origin of this receptor is a woman in her 50s who had been exposed to COVID-19. The specimen was PBMCs or T cells enriched from blood (not recorded which). The chain combines TRBV28 with TRBJ1-5, with D perhaps matching TRBD1 (5 bases). CDR3 in amino acids: CASSSGGGNQPQHF. CDR3 bases: TGTGCCAGCAGTTCAGGAGGGGGCAATCAGCCCCAGCATTTT.